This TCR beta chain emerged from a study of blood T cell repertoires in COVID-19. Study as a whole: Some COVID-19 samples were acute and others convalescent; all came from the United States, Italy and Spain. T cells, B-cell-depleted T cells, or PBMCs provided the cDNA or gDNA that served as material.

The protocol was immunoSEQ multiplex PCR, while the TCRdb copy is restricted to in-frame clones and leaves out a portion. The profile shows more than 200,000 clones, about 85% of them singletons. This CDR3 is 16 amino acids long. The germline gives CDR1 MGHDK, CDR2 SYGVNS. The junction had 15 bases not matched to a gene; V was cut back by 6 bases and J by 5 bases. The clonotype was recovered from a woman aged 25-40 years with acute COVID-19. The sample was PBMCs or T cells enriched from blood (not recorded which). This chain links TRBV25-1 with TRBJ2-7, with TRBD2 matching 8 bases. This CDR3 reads CASRPDREGGGNEQYF. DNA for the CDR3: TGTGCCAGCAGGCCCGACCGGGAGGGTGGCGGGAACGAGCAGTACTTC.